This is a list of T cell receptor beta chains from one sample in a study of beta chain features in type 1 diabetes. Profiling relied on immunoSEQ multiplex PCR, and the TCRdb table lists in-frame clones only, not all of them. The sample records roughly 130,000 clones, roughly 17% being singletons. The specimen was central memory CD4+ T cells from blood. The receptors derive from a man aged 30-40 years with type 1 diabetes. CDR3s include the opening cysteine and the closing phenylalanine or tryptophan. Fields, in order: D gene, V gene, J gene, clone size, CDR3 protein, CDR3 DNA. D genes are given only for firm matches. Clone size appears in some rows only: once, few, many, or a class for an expanded clone.

>-|TRBV6-5|TRBJ2-7|once
CASRVHSGGEQYF
TGTGCCAGCAGGGTTCACAGTGGCGGCGAGCAGTACTTC
>-|TRBV11-3|TRBJ1-1|-
CASSPTTLGAFF
TGTGCCAGCAGCCCTACCACACTGGGAGCTTTCTTT
>-|TRBV5-8|TRBJ2-5|-
CASSYGQNQETQYF
TGTGCCAGCAGTTATGGACAGAACCAAGAGACCCAGTACTTC
>-|TRBV7-2|TRBJ2-7|-
CASSRRTAYEQYF
TGTGCCAGCAGCCGTCGGACAGCGTACGAGCAGTACTTC
>-|TRBV7-2|TRBJ2-3|few
CASSRSLVGTDTQYF
TGTGCCAGCAGCCGAAGCTTAGTGGGCACAGATACGCAGTATTTT
>TRBD2|TRBV6-5|TRBJ2-1|-
CASSGPWGGSEQFF
TGTGCCAGCAGTGGTCCTTGGGGGGGGAGCGAGCAGTTCTTC
>TRBD1|TRBV4-1|TRBJ2-1|few
CASSQGTPGQRWEQFF
TGCGCCAGCAGCCAAGGGACTCCGGGACAGAGATGGGAGCAGTTCTTC
>-|TRBV29-1|TRBJ1-2|-
CSVDLGRTGNYGYTF
TGCAGCGTTGATCTAGGCCGGACGGGTAACTATGGCTACACCTTC
>TRBD2|TRBV4-3|TRBJ2-1|many
CASSQRSGEYNEQFF
TGCGCCAGCAGCCAGAGGAGCGGGGAATACAATGAGCAGTTCTTC
>-|TRBV7-9|TRBJ1-2|-
CASSLAAFGYTF
TGTGCCAGCAGCTTAGCGGCATTTGGCTACACCTTC
>-|TRBV30|TRBJ2-3|few
CAWSVDYTDTQYF
TGTGCCTGGAGTGTTGACTACACAGATACGCAGTATTTT
>TRBD1|TRBV7-2|TRBJ2-5|few
CASSLGQGKETQYF
TGTGCCAGCAGCCTCGGACAGGGGAAAGAGACCCAGTACTTC
>-|TRBV10-3|TRBJ2-7|once
CAIKGSPSSYEQYF
TGTGCCATCAAGGGCAGTCCAAGCTCCTACGAGCAGTACTTC
>-|TRBV7-2|TRBJ2-7|-
CASSLADLTYEQYF
TGTGCCAGCAGCTTAGCCGACTTGACCTACGAGCAGTACTTC
>-|TRBV18|TRBJ2-3|-
CASSNGQVSAGDTQYF
TGTGCCAGCTCAAACGGACAAGTCTCCGCTGGAGATACGCAGTATTTT
>-|TRBV30|TRBJ2-6|few
CAGTASGANVLTF
TGTGCCGGAACAGCCTCTGGGGCCAACGTCCTGACTTTC
>TRBD1|TRBV4-3|TRBJ2-5|few
CASSQGNDRGRPQETQYF
TGCGCCAGCAGCCAGGGGAACGACAGGGGTCGACCACAAGAGACCCAGTACTTC
>-|TRBV7-2|TRBJ2-7|-
CASSLASGAYEQYF
TGTGCCAGCAGCTTAGCTAGCGGAGCATACGAGCAGTACTTC
>TRBD1|TRBV7-2|TRBJ2-3|few
CASSWLTGRTDTQYF
TGTGCCAGCAGCTGGCTGACAGGGCGCACAGATACGCAGTATTTT
>-|TRBV6-1|TRBJ2-1|few
CASSYGDEQFF
TGTGCCAGCAGCTACGGTGACGAGCAGTTCTTC
>-|TRBV20-1|TRBJ1-5|few
CSVWWSGTQHF
TGCAGTGTGTGGTGGTCTGGGACCCAGCATTTT
>-|TRBV28|TRBJ2-3|many
CASNLGGYTQYF
TGTGCCAGCAACCTAGGGGGTTATACGCAGTATTTT
>TRBD1|TRBV7-6|TRBJ2-7|few
CASSLAGTGGYEQYF
TGTGCCAGCAGCTTAGCTGGGACAGGGGGCTACGAGCAGTACTTC
>-|TRBV18|TRBJ1-6|-
CASSPGPINSPLHF
TGTGCCAGCTCCCCGGGACCGATTAATTCACCCCTCCACTTT
>-|TRBV29-1|TRBJ2-7|-
CSVEIYGEQYF
TGCAGCGTTGAGATTTATGGCGAGCAGTACTTC
>-|TRBV30|TRBJ1-3|-
CAWSRSATGNTIYF
TGTGCCTGGAGTCGAAGCGCCACTGGAAACACCATATATTTT
>TRBD2|TRBV7-2|TRBJ2-3|-
CASSLGLAGGTDTQYF
TGTGCCAGCAGCTTGGGCCTAGCGGGGGGCACAGATACGCAGTATTTT
>-|TRBV30|TRBJ1-6|-
CAWSSRGEHSPLHF
TGTGCCTGGAGTTCGAGGGGCGAGCATTCACCCCTCCACTTT
>-|TRBV9|TRBJ2-6|-
CASSALGAGANVLTF
TGTGCCAGCAGCGCCCTCGGGGCCGGGGCCAACGTCCTGACTTTC
>-|TRBV29-1|TRBJ2-1|-
CSVVRGSSSYNEQFF
TGCAGCGTTGTGAGGGGCTCGAGCTCCTACAATGAGCAGTTCTTC
>-|TRBV19|TRBJ2-5|few
CASSVGPQETQYF
TGTGCCAGTTCCGTTGGCCCCCAGGAGACCCAGTACTTC
>TRBD2|TRBV2|TRBJ2-7|few
CASSAVTSGGAEQYF
TGTGCCAGCAGTGCAGTGACTAGCGGGGGGGCCGAGCAGTACTTC
>-|TRBV7-3|TRBJ2-1|-
CASSLRQVNSYNEQFF
TGTGCCAGCAGCTTGAGACAGGTCAACTCCTACAATGAGCAGTTCTTC